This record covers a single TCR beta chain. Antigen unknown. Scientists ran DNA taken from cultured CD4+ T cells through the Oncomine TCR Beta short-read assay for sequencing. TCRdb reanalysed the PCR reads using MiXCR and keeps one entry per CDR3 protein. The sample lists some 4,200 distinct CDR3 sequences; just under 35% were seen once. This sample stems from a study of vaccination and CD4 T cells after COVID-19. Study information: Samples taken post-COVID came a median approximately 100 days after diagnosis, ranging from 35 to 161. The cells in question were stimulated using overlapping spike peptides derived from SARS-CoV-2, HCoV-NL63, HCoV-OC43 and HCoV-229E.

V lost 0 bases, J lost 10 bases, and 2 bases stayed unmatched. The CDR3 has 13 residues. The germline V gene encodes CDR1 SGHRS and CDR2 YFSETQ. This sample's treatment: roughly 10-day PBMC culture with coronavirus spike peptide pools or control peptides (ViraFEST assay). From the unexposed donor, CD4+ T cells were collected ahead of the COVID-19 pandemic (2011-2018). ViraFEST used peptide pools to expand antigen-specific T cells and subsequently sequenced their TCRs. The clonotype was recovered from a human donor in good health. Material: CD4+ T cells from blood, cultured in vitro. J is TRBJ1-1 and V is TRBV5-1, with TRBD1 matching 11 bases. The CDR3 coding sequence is TGCGCCAGCAGCTTGGACGGACAGGGGGCAGCTTTCTTT. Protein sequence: CASSLDGQGAAFF.